The present T cell receptor beta chain was sequenced within a study of blood T cell repertoires in COVID-19. V lost 3 bases, J lost 6 bases, and 1 base stayed unmatched. The CDR3 is made up of 13 amino acids. The germline V gene encodes CDR1 LGHNA and CDR2 YSLEER. In the authors' methods: Estimates of nucleated cell counts were drawn from the amplification of reference gene primers. Sequencing was performed with immunoSEQ multiplex PCR; in TCRdb, only in-frame clones are kept and a portion is missing. V, J and clone size reflect that table, while D and trimming were determined from the DNA. The sample lists a few hundred thousand clones, around 90% occurring once. Participants were aged about 18 to 90 years, lived in about 26 US areas, and enrolled virtually. Cohort assignment relied on participant-reported clinical history.

The gene calls are TRBV4-3 and TRBJ1-2; 10 bases align to TRBD1. This clonotype was obtained from a woman in her fifties or sixties who had recovered from COVID-19. Sequenced sample: PBMCs or T cells enriched from blood (not recorded which). CDR3 amino acids: CASSQGQGNGYTF. For the CDR3, the DNA is TGCGCCAGCAGCCAGGGACAGGGGAATGGCTACACCTTC.